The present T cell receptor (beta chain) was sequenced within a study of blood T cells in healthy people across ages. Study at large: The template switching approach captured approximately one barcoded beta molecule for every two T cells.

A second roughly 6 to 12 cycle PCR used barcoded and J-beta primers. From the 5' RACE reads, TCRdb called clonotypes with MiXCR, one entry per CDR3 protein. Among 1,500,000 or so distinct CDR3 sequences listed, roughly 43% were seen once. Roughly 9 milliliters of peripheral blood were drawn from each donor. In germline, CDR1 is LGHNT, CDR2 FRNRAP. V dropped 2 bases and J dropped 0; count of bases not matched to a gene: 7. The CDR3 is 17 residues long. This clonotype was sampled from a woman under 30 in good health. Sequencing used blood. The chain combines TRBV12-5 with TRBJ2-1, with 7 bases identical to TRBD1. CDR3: CASGLTMDRSSYNEQFF. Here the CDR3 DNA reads TGTGCTAGTGGTTTGACAATGGACAGGAGCTCCTACAATGAGCAGTTCTTC.